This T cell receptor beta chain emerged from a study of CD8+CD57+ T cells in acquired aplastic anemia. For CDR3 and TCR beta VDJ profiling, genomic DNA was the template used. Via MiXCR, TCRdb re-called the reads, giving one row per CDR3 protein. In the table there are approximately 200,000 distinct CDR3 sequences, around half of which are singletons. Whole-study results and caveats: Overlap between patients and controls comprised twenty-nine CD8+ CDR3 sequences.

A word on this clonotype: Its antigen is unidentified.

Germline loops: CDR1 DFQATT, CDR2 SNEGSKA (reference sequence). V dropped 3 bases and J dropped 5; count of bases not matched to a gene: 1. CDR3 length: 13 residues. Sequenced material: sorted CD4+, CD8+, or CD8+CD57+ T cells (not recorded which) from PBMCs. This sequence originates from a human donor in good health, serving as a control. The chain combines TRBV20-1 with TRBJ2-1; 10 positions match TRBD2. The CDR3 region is CSARGTSDNEQFF. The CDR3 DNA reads TGCAGTGCTAGGGGGACTAGCGACAATGAGCAGTTCTTC.